The 21 T cell receptor beta chains listed next were all sequenced from one sample in a study of blood T cells in healthy people across ages. The authors ran a second PCR of roughly 6 to 12 cycles using a sample-barcoded 5' primer and a J-beta primer mix. Via MiXCR, TCRdb re-called the 5' RACE reads, giving one row per CDR3 protein. The data contain just over 1 million distinct CDR3 sequences, 40% to 45% of them singletons. The sample taken for sequencing was blood. These receptor sequences come from an older woman in good health.

This clonotype was seen more than once but under ten times. The genes are TRBV7-9 and TRBJ2-4; no reliable D call. The end of the DNA fits TRBJ2-7 better, so the J call may be wrong. Germline CDR1 and CDR2: SEHNR and FQNEAQ (reference sequence). The CDR3 contains 12 residues. The CDR3 loop is CASSVGSVEQYF. The CDR3 DNA reads TGTGCCAGCAGCGTCGGGTCGGTCGAGCAGTACTTC.

This clonotype was recorded a few times. CDR3 sequence (DNA): TGTGCCAGCAGCCACCTCACGGAAGGCTACTATGGCTACACCTTC. Translation: CASSHLTEGYYGYTF. V usage is TRBV3-1 and J usage is TRBJ1-2; D uncertain. The germline gives CDR1 LGHDT, CDR2 YNNKEL (reference sequence). This CDR3 has 15 residues. V was shortened by 3 bases and J by 3 bases, with 14 bases between the two germline ends. The full variable domain, in which reference TRBV3-1 and TRBJ1-2 provide the parts outside the CDR3, is DTAVSQTPKYLVTQMGNDKSIKCEQNLGHDTMYWYKQDSKKFLKIMFSYNNKELIINETVPNRFSPKSPDKAHLNLHINSLELGDSAVYFCASSHLTEGYYGYTFGSGTRLTVV.

Remarks on this clonotype: The germline gene is not matched at one end of the junction; a read error may be the cause. The chain couples TRBV10-3 to TRBJ2-1; D might be TRBD2 (6 bases). The CDR3 is made up of 15 amino acids. Germline V gene data show CDR1 as ENHRY and CDR2 as SYGVKD. CDR3 nucleotides: TGTGCCATCAGTACACTAGCAGGAATCAACAATGAGCAGTTCTTT. Protein: CAISTLAGINNEQFF.

The V gene is TRBV29-1, the J gene TRBJ2-7; 8 nucleotides align to TRBD2. The CDR3 consists of 13 residues. Germline CDR1 reads SQVTM; CDR2 reads ANQGSEA. The trim removed 4 bases at V and 9 bases at J, leaving 11 bases unmatched. CDR3 sequence reads: CSVGEGLGAGQYF. The CDR3 DNA reads as TGCAGCGTTGGGGAGGGACTAGGCGCTGGGCAGTACTTC.

As regards this clonotype: An end of the junction does not agree with germline; a read error may underlie this. This chain connects TRBV11-2 to TRBJ1-6; possible D gene TRBD1, 5 bases. There are 14 residues in the CDR3. Per the germline V gene, CDR1 is SGHAT and CDR2 is FQNNGV. CDR3 amino acids: CASSLGRVNSPLHF. DNA of the CDR3: TGTGCTAGCAGCTTGGGGCGGGTTAATTCACCCCTCCACTTT.

On this clonotype: A read error may be the cause here, since a much bigger clone is one base away. The rearrangement joins TRBV27 to TRBJ2-5, with D possibly being TRBD1 or TRBD2 (5 bases each). The germline V and J ends were trimmed by 4 bases and 1 base, with 13 bases remaining between them. The CDR3 loop spans 15 amino acids. Germline assignment: CDR1 MNHEY and CDR2 SMNVEV (reference sequence). In nucleotides, the CDR3 is TGTGCCAGCAGTTCTGGGGGAGTGTGCCAAGAGACCCAGTACTTC. It is translated as CASSSGGVCQETQYF.

The chain joins TRBV7-2 to TRBJ2-1, with a weak D call TRBD1 (5 bases). The CDR3 consists of 13 residues. V shed 1 base and J shed 5 bases, with 6 bases lying between them. CDR1 and CDR2 (germline): SGHTA, FQGNSA. In DNA, the CDR3 is TGTGCCAGCAGCTTAGTCAGGGACAATGAGCAGTTCTTC. Protein: CASSLVRDNEQFF.

The chain is built from TRBV15 and TRBJ2-6, with D perhaps matching TRBD1 (6 bases). The CDR3 is made up of 16 amino acids. Trimming cost V 1 base and J 5 bases, with 12 bases left between them. Germline V lookup: CDR1 LNHNV, CDR2 YYDKDF (reference sequence). Here the CDR3 reads CATSRAGAGRANVLTF. The DNA for the CDR3 is TGTGCCACCAGCAGAGCAGGGGCAGGGCGGGCCAACGTCCTGACTTTC.

This clonotype was observed a few times. The CDR3 here is CASSLRGNNYGYTF. The CDR3 DNA follows: TGTGCCAGCAGTTTACGCGGCAATAACTATGGCTACACCTTC. The V gene is TRBV12-3 or TRBV12-4, the J gene TRBJ1-2; D gene ambiguous. V was clipped by 2 bases and J by 1 base, with 8 bases between them. This CDR3 contains 14 residues.

This chain connects TRBV7-9 to TRBJ1-1; D gene uncertain. V was clipped by 0 bases and J by 0 bases, with 8 bases between them. Germline V lookup: CDR1 SEHNR, CDR2 FQNEAQ (reference sequence). The CDR3 sequence is 15 residues long. This CDR3 is CASSLAPAMNTEAFF. CDR3 DNA sequence: TGTGCCAGCAGCTTAGCGCCCGCCATGAACACTGAAGCTTTCTTT.

The V gene is TRBV28, the J gene TRBJ2-5; 8 nucleotides align to TRBD2. The J call may be in error: the DNA end matches TRBJ2-7 better. Per the germline V gene, CDR1 is MDHEN and CDR2 is SYDVKM. CDR3 size: 12 residues. CDR3 nucleotide sequence: TGTGCCAGCAGATATCTAGCGGGCGAGCAGTACTTC. Translation: CASRYLAGEQYF.

This clonotype was detected a few times. The chain recombines TRBV29-1 with TRBJ2-3; TRBD2 is a possible D gene (6 bases). The length of the CDR3 is 12 residues. The V gene's germline CDR1 is SQVTM and CDR2 ANQGSEA. The CDR3 here is CRAGTLPDTQYF. In DNA, the CDR3 is TGCAGAGCCGGGACTTTACCTGATACGCAGTATTTT.

The V and J genes are TRBV7-9 and TRBJ1-5; maybe TRBD1 (6 bases). V lost 5 bases, J lost 9 bases, and 14 bases lay in between. Looked up from germline, CDR1 is SEHNR and CDR2 is FQNEAQ (reference sequence). The length of the CDR3 is 13 residues. The CDR3 is CASSSIQGSPQHF. The CDR3 region has the DNA TGTGCCAGCAGCAGCATACAGGGATCGCCCCAGCATTTT.

The chain employs TRBV20-1 and TRBJ2-7; 8 bases map to TRBD1. This CDR3 spans 13 amino acids. V dropped 6 bases and J dropped 3; count of bases not matched to a gene: 7. Germline V gives CDR1 DFQATT, CDR2 SNEGSKA (reference sequence). The CDR3, as DNA: TGCAGTGCGACGGGACAGGCGATCTACGAGCAGTACTTC. Amino acids: CSATGQAIYEQYF.

Only one count was recorded for this clonotype. The chain recombines TRBV11-2 with TRBJ2-4, with 10 bases identical to TRBD2. The J segment lost 0 bases and the V segment lost 3 bases, leaving 5 bases of the junction unmatched. The length of the CDR3 is 17 residues. The V gene's germline CDR1 is SGHAT and CDR2 FQNNGV. The CDR3 region is CASSFPGLAQAKNIQYF. In DNA, the CDR3 is TGTGCCAGCAGCTTTCCGGGACTAGCGCAAGCCAAAAACATTCAGTACTTC.

About this clonotype: This may come from a read error, since a much larger clone is one base off. This chain connects TRBV20-1 to TRBJ2-5; the match to TRBD2 covers 9 bases. The DNA end favors TRBJ2-7, so the J call may be wrong. Germline CDR1 and CDR2: DFQATT and SNEGSKA (reference sequence). The CDR3 is 15 residues long. CDR3 sequence: CSALRLASGIYEQYF. CDR3 in DNA: TGCAGTGCTCTACGTTTAGCTAGCGGGATATACGAGCAGTACTTC.

Turning to this clonotype: One base away lies a much larger clone, so this may be a sequencing read error. CDR3 amino acids: CASAQRAVGNEQFF. CDR3 nucleotide sequence: TGTGCCAGCGCACAGAGGGCCGTTGGGAATGAGCAGTTCTTC. V and J are TRBV11-1 and TRBJ2-1; perhaps TRBD2 as D (5 bases). Germline V gene lookup returns CDR1 SGHAT and CDR2 FQDESV (reference sequence). Between the trimmed V and J ends, which lost 8 bases and 7 bases, there was a span of 18 bases. The CDR3 covers 14 residues.

The chain carries TRBV12-3 or TRBV12-4 and TRBJ2-1; a possible D gene is TRBD2 (6 bases). CDR3 length equals 15 residues. Trimming cost V 0 bases and J 8 bases, with 14 bases left between them. CDR3 residues: CASSLAGRVRDEQFF. The DNA for the CDR3 is TGTGCCAGCAGTTTAGCCGGGAGAGTCAGGGATGAGCAGTTCTTC.

In nucleotides, the CDR3 is TGCAGTGCCTGGGGGACTAGACATGGTGAGCAGTACTTC. Protein: CSAWGTRHGEQYF. The chain carries TRBV20-1 and TRBJ2-5; 8 positions agree with TRBD2. The CDR3 is 13 amino acids. The germline gives CDR1 DFQATT, CDR2 SNEGSKA (reference sequence). J gave up 11 bases and V 6 bases, and 14 bases lay outside the gene matches.

The chain uses TRBV6-5 and TRBJ2-5; 9 bases agree with TRBD1. The J call may be faulty, since TRBJ2-7 better matches the DNA end. CDR1 and CDR2 from the germline V gene are MNHEY and SVGAGI. This CDR3 comprises 15 residues. The CDR3 DNA reads TGTGCCAGCAGTTACTCGGGACAGGGAAACTACGAGCAGTACTTC. Translated, it gives CASSYSGQGNYEQYF.

V is TRBV20-1 and J is TRBJ2-7; a weak D match, TRBD1 (6 bases). Germline loops: CDR1 DFQATT, CDR2 SNEGSKA (reference sequence). With 5 bases removed from V and 2 bases from J, the gap between germline ends came to 13 bases. The CDR3 is 13 residues long. This CDR3 is CSAFRDTTYEQYF. The CDR3 bases are TGCAGTGCTTTTCGGGACACCACCTACGAGCAGTACTTC.